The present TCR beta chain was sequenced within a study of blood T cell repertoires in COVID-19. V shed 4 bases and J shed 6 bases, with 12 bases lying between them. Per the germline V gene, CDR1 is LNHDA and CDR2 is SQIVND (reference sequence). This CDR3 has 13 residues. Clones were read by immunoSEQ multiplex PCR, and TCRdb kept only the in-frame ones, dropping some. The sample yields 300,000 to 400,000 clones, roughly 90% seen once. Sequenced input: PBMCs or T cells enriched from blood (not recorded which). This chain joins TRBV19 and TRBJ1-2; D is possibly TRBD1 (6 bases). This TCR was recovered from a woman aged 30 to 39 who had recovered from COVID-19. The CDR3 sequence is CASSTTGTHGYTF. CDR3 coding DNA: TGTGCCAGTAGTACAACCGGGACACATGGCTACACCTTC.